The 2 T cell receptor beta chains in this list originate from one sample, sequenced in a study of T-cell reconstitution after alpha-beta-depleted transplantation in children. The library targeted TCRbeta and was prepared with unique molecular identifiers. TCRdb called the PCR reads again in MiXCR, with one record for every CDR3 protein. The data hold about 300,000 distinct CDR3 sequences, with 9.5% to 13% observed a single time. Specimen: PBMCs, collected before TCRalphabeta/CD19-depleted stem cell transplant. Receptors originate from a boy in the first two years of life with acute myeloid leukemia, due to receive a stem cell transplant.

A word on this clonotype: This may stem from a read error, because a much larger clone lies one nucleotide away. The CDR3 spells CSARDLGLAGHYEQNF. As DNA, the CDR3 is TGCAGTGCTAGAGATCTCGGACTAGCGGGACACTACGAGCAGAACTTC. The chain recombines TRBV20-1 with TRBJ2-7, with 12 bases fitting TRBD2. The CDR3 consists of 16 residues. The V gene's germline CDR1 is DFQATT and CDR2 SNEGSKA (reference sequence).

This clonotype occurred many times. J is TRBJ2-5 and V is TRBV28; a weak D match, TRBD1 (5 bases). With 6 bases removed from V and 5 bases from J, the gap between germline ends came to 13 bases. This CDR3 comprises 13 residues. Germline CDR1 and CDR2: MDHEN and SYDVKM. CDR3 coding DNA: TGTGCCAGCAGCTCGGGCAGGGATGAGACCCAGTACTTC. Its translation: CASSSGRDETQYF.